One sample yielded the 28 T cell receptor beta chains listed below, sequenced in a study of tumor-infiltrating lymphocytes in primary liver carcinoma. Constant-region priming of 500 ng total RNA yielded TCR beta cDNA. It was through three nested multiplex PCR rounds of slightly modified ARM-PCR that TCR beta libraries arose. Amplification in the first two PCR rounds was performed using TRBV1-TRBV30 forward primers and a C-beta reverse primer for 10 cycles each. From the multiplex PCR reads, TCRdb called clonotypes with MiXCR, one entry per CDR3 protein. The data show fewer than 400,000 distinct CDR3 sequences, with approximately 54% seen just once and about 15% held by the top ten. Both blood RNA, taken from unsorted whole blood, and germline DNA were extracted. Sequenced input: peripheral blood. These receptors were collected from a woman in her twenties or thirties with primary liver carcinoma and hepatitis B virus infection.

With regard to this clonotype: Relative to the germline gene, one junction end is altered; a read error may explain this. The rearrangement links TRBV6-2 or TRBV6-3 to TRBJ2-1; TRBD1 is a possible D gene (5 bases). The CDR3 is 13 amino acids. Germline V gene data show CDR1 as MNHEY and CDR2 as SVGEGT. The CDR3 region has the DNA TGTGCCAACAGTCCGTGGCTTGGGGCTGGGCAGTTCTTC. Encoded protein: CANSPWLGAGQFF.

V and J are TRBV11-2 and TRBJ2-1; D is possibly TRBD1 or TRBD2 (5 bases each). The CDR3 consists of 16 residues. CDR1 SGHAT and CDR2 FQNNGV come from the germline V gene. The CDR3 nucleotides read TGTGCAGGCGCTCGGACCGGGGCCAGCTCCTACAATGAGCAGTTCTTC. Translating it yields CAGARTGASSYNEQFF.

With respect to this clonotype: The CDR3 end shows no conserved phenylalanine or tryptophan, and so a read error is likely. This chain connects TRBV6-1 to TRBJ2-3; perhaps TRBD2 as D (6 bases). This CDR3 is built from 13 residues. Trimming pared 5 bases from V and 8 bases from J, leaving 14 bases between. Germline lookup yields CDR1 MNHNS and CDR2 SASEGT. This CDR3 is CASSQSRLGTQYV. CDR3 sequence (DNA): TGTGCCAGCAGTCAATCTAGACTAGGTACGCAGTATGTT.

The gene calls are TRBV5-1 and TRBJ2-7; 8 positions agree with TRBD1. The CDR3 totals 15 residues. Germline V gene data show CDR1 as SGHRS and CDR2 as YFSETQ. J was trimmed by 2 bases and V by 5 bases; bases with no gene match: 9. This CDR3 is CASSVAGTGPYEQYF. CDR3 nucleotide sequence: TGCGCCAGCAGTGTTGCCGGGACAGGCCCCTACGAGCAGTACTTC. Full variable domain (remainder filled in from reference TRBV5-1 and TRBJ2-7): KAGVTQTPRYLIKTRGQQVTLSCSPISGHRSVSWYQQTPGQGLQFLFEYFSETQRNKGNFPGRFSGRQFSNSRSEMNVSTLELGDSALYLCASSVAGTGPYEQYFGPGTRLTVT.

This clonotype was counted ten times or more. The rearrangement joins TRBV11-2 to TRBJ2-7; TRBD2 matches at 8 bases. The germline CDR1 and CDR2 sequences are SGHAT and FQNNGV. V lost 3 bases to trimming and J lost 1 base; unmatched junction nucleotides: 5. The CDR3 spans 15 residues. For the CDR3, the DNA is TGTGCCAGCAGCTTGGGACTAGGAATATCCTACGAGCAGTACTTC. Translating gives CASSLGLGISYEQYF.

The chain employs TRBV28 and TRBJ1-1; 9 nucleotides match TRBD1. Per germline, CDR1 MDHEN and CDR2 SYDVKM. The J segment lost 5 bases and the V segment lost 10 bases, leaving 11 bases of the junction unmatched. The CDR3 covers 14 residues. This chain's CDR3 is CATLYGQGLTEAFF. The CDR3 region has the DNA TGTGCCACCCTTTACGGACAGGGGTTAACTGAAGCTTTCTTT.

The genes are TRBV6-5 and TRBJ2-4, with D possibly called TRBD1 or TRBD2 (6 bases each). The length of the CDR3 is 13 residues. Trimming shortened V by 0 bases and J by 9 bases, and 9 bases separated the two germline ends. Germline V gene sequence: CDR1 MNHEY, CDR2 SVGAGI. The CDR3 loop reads CASSYSWGAIQYF. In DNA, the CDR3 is TGTGCCAGCAGTTACTCTTGGGGGGCCATTCAGTACTTC.

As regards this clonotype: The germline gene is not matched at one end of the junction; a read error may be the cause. The CDR3 sequence is CTSSPRVGGNDSEKFF. The CDR3 DNA is TGTACCAGCAGCCCTCGTGTAGGGGGCAACGACAGTGAGAAGTTCTTC. V gene TRBV11-2 combines with J gene TRBJ2-1; 7 bases match TRBD1. CDR3 length: 16 residues. Germline V gives CDR1 SGHAT, CDR2 FQNNGV.

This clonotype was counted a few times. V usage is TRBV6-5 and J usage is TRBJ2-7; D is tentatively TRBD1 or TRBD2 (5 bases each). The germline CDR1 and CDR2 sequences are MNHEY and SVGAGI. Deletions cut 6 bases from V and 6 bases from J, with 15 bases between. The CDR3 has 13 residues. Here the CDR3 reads CASSRVLGREQYF. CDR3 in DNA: TGTGCCAGCAGCCGCGTATTGGGACGCGAGCAGTACTTC.

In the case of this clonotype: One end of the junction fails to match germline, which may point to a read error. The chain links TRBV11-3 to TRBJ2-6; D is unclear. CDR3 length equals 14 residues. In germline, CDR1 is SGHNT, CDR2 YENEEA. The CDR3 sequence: CTSSTPAGANVLTF. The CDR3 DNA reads TGTACCAGCAGCACCCCAGCTGGGGCCAACGTCCTGACTTTC.

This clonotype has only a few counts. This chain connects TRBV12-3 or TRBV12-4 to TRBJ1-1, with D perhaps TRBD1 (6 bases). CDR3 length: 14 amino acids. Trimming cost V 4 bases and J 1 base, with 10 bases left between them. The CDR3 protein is CASSYREANTEAFF. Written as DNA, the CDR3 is TGTGCCAGCAGTTACAGGGAAGCGAACACTGAAGCTTTCTTT.

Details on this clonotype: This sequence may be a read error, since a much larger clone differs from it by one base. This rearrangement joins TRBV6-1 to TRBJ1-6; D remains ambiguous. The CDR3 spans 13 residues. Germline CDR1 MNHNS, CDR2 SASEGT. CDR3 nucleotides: TGTGCCGGCAGTACCACCAAGGAGTCACCCCTCCACTTT. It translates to CAGSTTKESPLHF.

CDR3 amino acids: CASTGQTPFVSNQPQHF. DNA of the CDR3: TGTGCCAGCACCGGGCAGACTCCCTTTGTTAGCAATCAGCCCCAGCATTTT. V usage is TRBV28 and J usage is TRBJ1-5; the D is unclear. V lost 7 bases, J lost 0 bases, and 19 bases lay in between. Germline CDR1 and CDR2: MDHEN and SYDVKM. The CDR3 has 17 residues.

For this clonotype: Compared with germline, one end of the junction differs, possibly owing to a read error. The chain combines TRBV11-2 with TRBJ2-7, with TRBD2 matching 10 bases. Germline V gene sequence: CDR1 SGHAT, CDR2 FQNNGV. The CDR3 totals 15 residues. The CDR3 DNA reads TGTGCCAGCAGCGCTATAGCGGGAGGACACTACGGGCAGTACTTT. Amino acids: CASSAIAGGHYGQYF.

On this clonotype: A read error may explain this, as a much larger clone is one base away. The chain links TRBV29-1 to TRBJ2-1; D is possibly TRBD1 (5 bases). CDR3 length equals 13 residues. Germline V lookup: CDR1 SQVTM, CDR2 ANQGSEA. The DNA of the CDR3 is TGCAGCGTTATGAGTGACAGCCACAATGAGCTGTTCTTC. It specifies CSVMSDSHNELFF.

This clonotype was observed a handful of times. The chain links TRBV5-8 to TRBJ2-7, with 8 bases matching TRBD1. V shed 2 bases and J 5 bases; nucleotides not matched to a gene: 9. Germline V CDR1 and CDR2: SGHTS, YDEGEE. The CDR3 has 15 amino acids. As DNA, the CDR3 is TGTGCCAGCAGCTTCAATGGACAGGGAATCGACGAGCAGTACTTC. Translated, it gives CASSFNGQGIDEQYF.

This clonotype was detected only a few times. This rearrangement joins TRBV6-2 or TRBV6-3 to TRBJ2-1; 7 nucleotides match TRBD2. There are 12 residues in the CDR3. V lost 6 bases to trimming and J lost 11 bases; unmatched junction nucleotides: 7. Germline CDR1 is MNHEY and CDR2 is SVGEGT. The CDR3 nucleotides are TGTGCCAGCAGCCGGGGGGTTAATAAGCAGTTCTTC. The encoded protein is CASSRGVNKQFF.

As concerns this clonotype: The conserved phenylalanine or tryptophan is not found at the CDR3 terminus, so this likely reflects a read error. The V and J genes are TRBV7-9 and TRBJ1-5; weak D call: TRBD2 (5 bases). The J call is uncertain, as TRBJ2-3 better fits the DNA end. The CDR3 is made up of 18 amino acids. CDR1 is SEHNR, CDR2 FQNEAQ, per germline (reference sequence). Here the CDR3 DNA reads TGTGCCAGCAGCTTAGGATTGGGGAGACTGGTCCGGGGTGAGCCCCAGTATTAT. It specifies CASSLGLGRLVRGEPQYY.

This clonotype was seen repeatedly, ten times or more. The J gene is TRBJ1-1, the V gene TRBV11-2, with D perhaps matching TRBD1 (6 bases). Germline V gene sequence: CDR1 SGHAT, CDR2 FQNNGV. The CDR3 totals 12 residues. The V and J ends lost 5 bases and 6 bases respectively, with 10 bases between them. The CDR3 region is CASSPGQSEAFF. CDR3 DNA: TGTGCCAGCAGCCCCGGACAGTCTGAAGCTTTCTTT.

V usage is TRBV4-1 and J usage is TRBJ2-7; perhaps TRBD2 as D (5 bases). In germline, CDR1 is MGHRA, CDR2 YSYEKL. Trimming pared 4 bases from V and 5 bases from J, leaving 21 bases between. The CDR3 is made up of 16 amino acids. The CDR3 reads CASSPPVPGSDHEQYF. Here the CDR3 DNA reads TGCGCCAGCAGCCCCCCCGTTCCGGGATCGGACCACGAGCAGTACTTC.

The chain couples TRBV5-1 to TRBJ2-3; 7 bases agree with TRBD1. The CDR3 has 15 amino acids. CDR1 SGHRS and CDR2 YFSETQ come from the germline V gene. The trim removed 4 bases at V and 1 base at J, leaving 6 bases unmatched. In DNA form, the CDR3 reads TGCGCCAGCAGCCGTGGACAGGAGGGCACAGATACGCAGTATTTT. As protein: CASSRGQEGTDTQYF.

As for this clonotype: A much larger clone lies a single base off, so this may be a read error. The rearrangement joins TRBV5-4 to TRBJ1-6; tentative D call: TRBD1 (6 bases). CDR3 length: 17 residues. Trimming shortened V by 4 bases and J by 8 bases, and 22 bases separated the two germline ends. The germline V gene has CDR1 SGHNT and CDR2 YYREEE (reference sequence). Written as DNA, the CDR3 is TGTGCCAGCAGCCTGGGGGGCGGTGGCCTCCTTCATTCACCCCTCCACTTT. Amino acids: CASSLGGGGLLHSPLHF. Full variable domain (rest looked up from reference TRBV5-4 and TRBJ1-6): ETGVTQSPTHLIKTRGQQVTLRCSSQSGHNTVSWYQQALGQGPQFIFQYYREEENGRGNFPPRFSGLQFPNYSSELNVNALELDDSALYLCASSLGGGGLLHSPLHFGNGTRLTVT.

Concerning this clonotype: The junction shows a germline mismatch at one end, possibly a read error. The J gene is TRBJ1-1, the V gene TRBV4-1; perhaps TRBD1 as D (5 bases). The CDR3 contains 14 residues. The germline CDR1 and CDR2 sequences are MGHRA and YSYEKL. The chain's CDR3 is CASSQPGMNTGAFF. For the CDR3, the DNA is TGCGCCAGCAGCCAACCAGGGATGAACACTGGAGCTTTCTTT.

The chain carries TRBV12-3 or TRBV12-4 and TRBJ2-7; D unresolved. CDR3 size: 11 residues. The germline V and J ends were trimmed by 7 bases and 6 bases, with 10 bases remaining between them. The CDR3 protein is CASTMSSEQYF. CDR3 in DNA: TGTGCCAGCACTATGAGTTCCGAGCAGTACTTC.

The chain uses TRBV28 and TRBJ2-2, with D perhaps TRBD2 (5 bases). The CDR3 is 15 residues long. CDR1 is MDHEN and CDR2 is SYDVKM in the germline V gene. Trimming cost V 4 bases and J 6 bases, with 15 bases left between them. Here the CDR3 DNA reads TGTGCCAGCAGTTCGTTCGGGCTAGCTTCCGGGGAGCTGTTTTTT. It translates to CASSSFGLASGELFF. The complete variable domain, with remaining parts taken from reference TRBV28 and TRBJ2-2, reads DVKVTQSSRYLVKRTGEKVFLECVQDMDHENMFWYRQDPGLGLRLIYFSYDVKMKEKGDIPEGYSVSREKKERFSLILESASTNQTSMYLCASSSFGLASGELFFGEGSRLTVL.

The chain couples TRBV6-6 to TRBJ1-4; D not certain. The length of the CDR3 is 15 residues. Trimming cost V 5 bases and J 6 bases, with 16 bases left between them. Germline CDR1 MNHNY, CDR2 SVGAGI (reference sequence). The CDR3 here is CASSDGVRHHEKLFF. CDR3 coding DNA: TGTGCCAGCAGTGACGGCGTCAGGCACCATGAAAAACTGTTTTTT.

CDR3 DNA sequence: TGTGCCAATAGCTTAGTTGCGTACAATGAGCAGTTCTTC. Translating gives CANSLVAYNEQFF. This chain connects TRBV11-2 to TRBJ2-1; D is undetermined. Trimming pared 10 bases from V and 4 bases from J, leaving 14 bases between. Germline CDR1 is SGHAT and CDR2 is FQNNGV. This CDR3 is built from 13 residues.

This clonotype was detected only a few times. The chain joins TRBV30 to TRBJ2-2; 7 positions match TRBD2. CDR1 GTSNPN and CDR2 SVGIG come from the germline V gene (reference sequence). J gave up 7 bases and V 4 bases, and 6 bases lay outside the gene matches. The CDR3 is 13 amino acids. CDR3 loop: CAWMGTGGGELFF. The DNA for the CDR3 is TGTGCCTGGATGGGGACGGGAGGCGGGGAGCTGTTTTTT.